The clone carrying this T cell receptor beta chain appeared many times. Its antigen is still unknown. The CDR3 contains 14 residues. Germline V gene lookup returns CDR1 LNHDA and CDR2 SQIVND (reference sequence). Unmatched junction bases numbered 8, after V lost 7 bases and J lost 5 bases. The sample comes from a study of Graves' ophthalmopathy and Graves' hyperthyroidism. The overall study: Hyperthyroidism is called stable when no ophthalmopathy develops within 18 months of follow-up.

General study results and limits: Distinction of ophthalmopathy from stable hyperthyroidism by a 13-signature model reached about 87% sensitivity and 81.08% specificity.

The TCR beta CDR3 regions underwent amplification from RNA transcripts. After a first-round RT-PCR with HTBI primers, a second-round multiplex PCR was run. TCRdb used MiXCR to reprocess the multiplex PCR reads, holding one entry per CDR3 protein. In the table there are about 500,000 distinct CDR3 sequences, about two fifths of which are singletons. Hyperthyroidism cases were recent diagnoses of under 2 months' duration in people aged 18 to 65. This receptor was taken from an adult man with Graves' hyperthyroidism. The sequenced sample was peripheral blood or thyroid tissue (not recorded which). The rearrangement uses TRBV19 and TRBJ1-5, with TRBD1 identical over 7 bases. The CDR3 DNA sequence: TGTGCCAGTACCGAGAGGCAGGGGGATCAGCCCCAGCATTTT. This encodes CASTERQGDQPQHF. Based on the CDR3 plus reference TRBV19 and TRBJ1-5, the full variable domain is DGGITQSPKYLFRKEGQNVTLSCEQNLNHDAMYWYRQDPGQGLRLIYYSQIVNDFQKGDIAEGYSVSREKKESFPLTVTSAQKNPTAFYLCASTERQGDQPQHFGDGTRLSIL.